The 15 T cell receptor beta chains presented below share a single source sample, sequenced in a study of blood T cell repertoires in COVID-19. TCRdb keeps only in-frame clones here, not all; method: immunoSEQ multiplex PCR. The sample includes 330,000 or so clones, around 87% of them seen just once. Sequences were obtained from PBMCs or T cells enriched from blood (not recorded which). These receptors were collected from a man aged 35-49 years in a cohort exposed to, infected with or recovered from COVID-19 (not recorded which).

The chain links TRBV7-2 to TRBJ2-7, with TRBD2 matching 11 bases. Germline CDR1 and CDR2: SGHTA and FQGNSA. This CDR3 is built from 16 residues. The J segment lost 2 bases and the V segment lost 5 bases, leaving 8 bases of the junction unmatched. CDR3 loop: CASSPQTLAGAYEQYF. In DNA, the CDR3 is TGTGCCAGCAGCCCCCAGACACTAGCGGGAGCCTACGAGCAGTACTTC.

This chain joins TRBV9 and TRBJ1-1; 8 nucleotides match TRBD1. Germline CDR1 reads SGDLS; CDR2 reads YYNGEE. V shed 1 base, J shed 4 bases, and the junction held 6 bases outside the gene matches. CDR3 length: 15 amino acids. DNA for the CDR3: TGTGCCAGCAGCGTATCGCAGGGGGCGCCCACTGAAGCTTTCTTT. Its translation: CASSVSQGAPTEAFF.

The chain links TRBV6-5 to TRBJ2-3; 12 positions agree with TRBD2. The length of the CDR3 is 15 residues. J gave up 3 bases and V 6 bases, and 4 bases lay outside the gene matches. Germline-derived CDR1 and CDR2 are MNHEY and SVGAGI. CDR3 sequence (DNA): TGTGCCAGCAGCCCGACTAGCGGGAGAACAGATACGCAGTATTTT. Encoded protein: CASSPTSGRTDTQYF.

This clone was picked up one time. The chain employs TRBV18 and TRBJ2-1, with D unclear. V was cut by 2 bases and J by 0 bases, with 5 bases left in between. This CDR3 is built from 14 residues. Looked up from germline, CDR1 is KGHSH and CDR2 is LQKENI. This chain's CDR3 is CASSPAASYNEQFF. DNA of the CDR3: TGTGCCAGCTCACCAGCGGCCTCCTACAATGAGCAGTTCTTC.

This clone occurred a few times. V gene TRBV29-1 combines with J gene TRBJ1-2; D is uncertain. This CDR3 comprises 15 residues. Trimming took off 4 bases at V and 8 bases at J, with 23 bases between the two ends. Germline-derived CDR1 and CDR2 are SQVTM and ANQGSEA. CDR3 sequence reads: CSVGTPLAGSLGYTF. DNA of the CDR3: TGCAGCGTTGGGACCCCGCTAGCGGGGTCGCTCGGCTACACCTTC.

This chain joins TRBV6-1 and TRBJ1-5; D remains ambiguous. The germline V gene has CDR1 MNHNS and CDR2 SASEGT. The CDR3 extends over 13 amino acids. Trimming shortened V by 3 bases and J by 3 bases, and 6 bases separated the two germline ends. The CDR3 region is CASSEASNQPQHF. The CDR3 DNA is TGTGCCAGCAGTGAGGCTTCCAATCAGCCCCAGCATTTT.

This chain connects TRBV5-4 to TRBJ1-1; D possibly corresponds to TRBD1 (5 bases). The germline CDR1 and CDR2 sequences are SGHNT and YYREEE (reference sequence). Between the trimmed V and J ends, which lost 0 bases and 4 bases, there was a span of 10 bases. The CDR3 is 14 residues long. The CDR3 is CASSLAGSRTEAFF. DNA for the CDR3: TGTGCCAGCAGCTTGGCAGGGTCCCGCACTGAAGCTTTCTTT.

The CDR3 spells CASSPPGGLEQFF. CDR3 coding DNA: TGTGCCAGCAGCCCACCAGGGGGGTTGGAGCAGTTCTTC. The chain uses TRBV5-5 and TRBJ2-1; D is possibly TRBD1 (7 bases). V dropped 4 bases and J dropped 10 bases, with 15 bases sitting between them. The CDR3 is 13 residues long. Germline V CDR1 and CDR2: SGHKS, YYEKEE (reference sequence).

The chain recombines TRBV7-8 with TRBJ2-1; 8 nucleotides align to TRBD2. V shed 3 bases and J 13 bases; nucleotides not matched to a gene: 11. CDR3 length: 14 residues. Germline CDR1 SGHVS, CDR2 FQNEAQ. CDR3 amino acids: CASSLGTSFSSQFF. The CDR3 DNA reads as TGTGCCAGCAGCTTGGGGACTAGTTTTTCCTCCCAGTTCTTC.

This rearrangement joins TRBV27 to TRBJ1-1; no clear D gene. The V gene's germline CDR1 is MNHEY and CDR2 SMNVEV (reference sequence). V was shortened by 5 bases and J by 1 base, with 11 bases between the two germline ends. The length of the CDR3 is 14 residues. CDR3 nucleotide sequence: TGTGCCAGCAGTCCACAAGGGAGGAACACTGAAGCTTTCTTT. Its protein is CASSPQGRNTEAFF.

The chain is built from TRBV27 and TRBJ1-5; TRBD1 agrees at 11 bases. Trimming removed 6 bases from V and 11 bases from J; junction bases left unmatched: 6. Germline assignment: CDR1 MNHEY and CDR2 SMNVEV (reference sequence). CDR3 size: 13 residues. CDR3 amino acids: CASSEDRGLSQHF. CDR3 sequence (DNA): TGTGCCAGCAGCGAGGACAGGGGGCTGTCCCAGCATTTT.

The chain couples TRBV10-3 to TRBJ1-2; 12 bases align to TRBD1. Germline assignment: CDR1 ENHRY and CDR2 SYGVKD. V lost 6 bases, J lost 4 bases, and 6 bases stayed unmatched. The CDR3 has 15 amino acids. This CDR3 is CAIRGTGGDFYGYTF. For the CDR3, the DNA is TGTGCCATCAGGGGGACAGGGGGCGATTTCTATGGCTACACCTTC.

The chain recombines TRBV5-6 with TRBJ1-2; the match to TRBD1 covers 8 bases. This CDR3 has 12 residues. J lost 8 bases, V lost 4 bases, and 4 bases had no gene match. Germline V gives CDR1 SGHDT, CDR2 YYEEEE. As DNA, the CDR3 is TGTGCCAGCAGCCCACAGGGGGTCGGCTACACCTTC. It translates to CASSPQGVGYTF.

This clone was seen once. This sequence joins TRBV10-3 and TRBJ2-2; perhaps TRBD1 as D (5 bases). V was trimmed by 10 bases and J by 1 base, leaving 22 bases between them. The CDR3 is made up of 17 amino acids. Germline V lookup: CDR1 ENHRY, CDR2 SYGVKD. CDR3 sequence: CATQGKVAIQNTGELFF. The DNA for the CDR3 is TGTGCCACCCAGGGAAAGGTCGCTATCCAGAACACCGGGGAGCTGTTTTTT.

The V call is TRBV3-1 (or the pseudogene TRBV3-2), the J call TRBJ2-3; perhaps TRBD2 as D (6 bases). V gave up 10 bases and J gave up 1 base, with 15 bases separating them. CDR1 is LGHDT, CDR2 YNNKEL, per germline (reference sequence). This CDR3 region has 14 residues. CDR3 coding DNA: TGTGCCACGTCCACTTCGGGGGGCACAGATACGCAGTATTTT. Protein sequence: CATSTSGGTDTQYF.